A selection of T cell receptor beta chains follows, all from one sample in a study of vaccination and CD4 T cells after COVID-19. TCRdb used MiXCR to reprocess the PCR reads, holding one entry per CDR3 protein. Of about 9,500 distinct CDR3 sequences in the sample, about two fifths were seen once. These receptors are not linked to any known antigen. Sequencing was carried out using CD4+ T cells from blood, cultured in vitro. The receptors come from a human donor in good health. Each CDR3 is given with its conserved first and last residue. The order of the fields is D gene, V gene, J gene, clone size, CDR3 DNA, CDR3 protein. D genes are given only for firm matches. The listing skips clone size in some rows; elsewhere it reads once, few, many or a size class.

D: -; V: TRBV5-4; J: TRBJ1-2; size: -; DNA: TGTGCCAGCAGCTTTGTGGGTCCTAACTATGGCTACACCTTC; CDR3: CASSFVGPNYGYTF
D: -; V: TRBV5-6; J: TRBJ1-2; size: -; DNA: TGTGCCAGCAGCTTGAACAGACCGCTCTATGGCTACACCTTC; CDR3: CASSLNRPLYGYTF
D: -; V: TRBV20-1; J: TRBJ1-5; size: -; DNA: TGCAGTGCTAGAGAGCCCTTCAATCAGCCCCAGCATTTT; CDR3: CSAREPFNQPQHF
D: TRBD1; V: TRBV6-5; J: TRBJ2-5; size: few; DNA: TGTGCCAGCAGTTACTCGTTGGTGACAGGGTCCGAGACCCAGTACTTC; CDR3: CASSYSLVTGSETQYF
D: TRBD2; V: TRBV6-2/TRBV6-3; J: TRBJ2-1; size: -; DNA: TGTGCCAGCAGTTACTCGGGGGGGGGTGAGCAGTTCTTC; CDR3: CASSYSGGGEQFF
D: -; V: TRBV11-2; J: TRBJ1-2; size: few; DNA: TGTGCCAGCAGCTTAGTTGGGCAGAACTATGGCTACACCTTC; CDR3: CASSLVGQNYGYTF
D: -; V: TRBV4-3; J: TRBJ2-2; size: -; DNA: TGCGCCAGCAGCCAAGGGGGTATCTACACCGGGGAGCTGTTTTTT; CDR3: CASSQGGIYTGELFF
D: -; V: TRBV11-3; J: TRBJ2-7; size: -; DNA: TGTGCCAGCAGCCCCGGACGGGGCCAAACCTCCTACGAGCAGTACTTC; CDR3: CASSPGRGQTSYEQYF
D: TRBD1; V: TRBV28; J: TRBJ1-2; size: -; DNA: TGTGCCAGCAGGGACAGGGGGGAAGCTAACTATGGCTACACCTTC; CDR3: CASRDRGEANYGYTF
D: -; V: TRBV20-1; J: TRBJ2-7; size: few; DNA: TGCAGTGCCGGGTTACTGGGAATCTCCTACGAGCAGTACTTC; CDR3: CSAGLLGISYEQYF
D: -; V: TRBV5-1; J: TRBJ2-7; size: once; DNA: TGCGCCAGCAGCTTGGAGACCCCACTGGGCGAGCAGTACTTC; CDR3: CASSLETPLGEQYF
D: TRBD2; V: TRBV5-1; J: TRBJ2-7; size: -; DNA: TGCGCCAGCAGCTTGAATAGCGGACTAGCGGCCAACTCCTACGAGCAGTACTTC; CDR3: CASSLNSGLAANSYEQYF
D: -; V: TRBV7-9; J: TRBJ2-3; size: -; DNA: TGTGCCAGCAGCTTAGGACGGGGGCTTGAGGTAGATACGCAGTATTTT; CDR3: CASSLGRGLEVDTQYF
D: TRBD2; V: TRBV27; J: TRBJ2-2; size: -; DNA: TGTGCCAGCAGTCCCCCCGGGACTACCTACACCGGGGAGCTGTTTTTT; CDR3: CASSPPGTTYTGELFF
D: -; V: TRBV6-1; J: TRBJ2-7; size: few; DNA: TGTGCCAGCAGACTCGAGCCGGGCGGGCTCTACGAGCAGTACTTC; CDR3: CASRLEPGGLYEQYF
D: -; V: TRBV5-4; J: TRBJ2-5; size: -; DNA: TGTGCCAGCGGGGCCTGGGGAGAGACCCAGTACTTC; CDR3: CASGAWGETQYF
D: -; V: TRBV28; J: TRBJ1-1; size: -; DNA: TGTGCCAGCAGTCCCGGGGGCGCCGGTACTGAAGCTTTCTTT; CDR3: CASSPGGAGTEAFF
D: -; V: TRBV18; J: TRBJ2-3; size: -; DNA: TGTGCCAGCTCACCACGACGGGACACAGATACGCAGTATTTT; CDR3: CASSPRRDTDTQYF
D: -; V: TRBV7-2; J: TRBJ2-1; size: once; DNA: TGTGCCAGCAGCCGGGGGCGGGTTAGCTCCTACAATGAGCAGTTCTTC; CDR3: CASSRGRVSSYNEQFF
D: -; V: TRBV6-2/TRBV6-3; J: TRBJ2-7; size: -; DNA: TGTGCCAGCAGTTCCCGAACCTCCGGGGCACGCTACGAGCAGTACTTC; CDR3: CASSSRTSGARYEQYF
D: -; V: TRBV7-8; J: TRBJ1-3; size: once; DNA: TGTGCCAGCAGCTTAGGCAGGGGCGGAAACACCATATATTTT; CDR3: CASSLGRGGNTIYF
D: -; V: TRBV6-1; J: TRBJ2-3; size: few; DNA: TGTGCCAGCAGCCTCGCGGGCTCGTACACAGATACGCAGTATTTT; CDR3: CASSLAGSYTDTQYF